These 11 T cell receptor beta chains originate from one sample sequenced in a study of immune evolution from preneoplasia to lung adenocarcinoma. The table came from immunoSEQ multiplex PCR; TCRdb's copy has only in-frame clones and leaves some out. The repertoire holds several thousand clones, with approximately 86% as singletons. The sample was FFPE adjacent normal lung tissue. The receptors originated from a donor older than 65 with lung adenocarcinoma.

This clone has only a few counts. V gene TRBV30 combines with J gene TRBJ1-5, with D maybe TRBD1 (5 bases). The CDR3 loop spans 14 amino acids. In germline, CDR1 is GTSNPN, CDR2 SVGIG (reference sequence). V shed 2 bases and J shed 5 bases, with 13 bases lying between them. CDR3 sequence (DNA): TGTGCCTGGAGTTTTACCCTAGGGGATCAGCCCCAGCATTTT. Protein: CAWSFTLGDQPQHF.

This chain links TRBV27 with TRBJ2-3, with D maybe TRBD2 (5 bases). The germline V gene encodes CDR1 MNHEY and CDR2 SMNVEV (reference sequence). The CDR3 is 13 residues long. Trimming took off 4 bases at V and 6 bases at J, with 11 bases between the two ends. CDR3: CASSSSGWDTQYF. The CDR3 DNA reads TGTGCCAGCAGTTCCTCGGGGTGGGATACGCAGTATTTT.

This clone has a handful of counts. The CDR3 is CASSLGGVGDTQYF. CDR3 sequence (DNA): TGCGCCAGCAGCTTGGGGGGAGTCGGAGATACGCAGTATTTT. The chain employs TRBV5-1 and TRBJ2-3; D is possibly TRBD2 (5 bases). CDR3 length: 14 amino acids. V lost 0 bases, J lost 5 bases, and 10 bases lay in between. Germline CDR1 is SGHRS and CDR2 is YFSETQ.

The J gene is TRBJ2-1, the V gene TRBV9; TRBD1 aligns across 8 bases. In germline, CDR1 is SGDLS, CDR2 YYNGEE. The CDR3 consists of 18 residues. The trim removed 0 bases at V and 6 bases at J, leaving 14 bases unmatched. The CDR3 loop reads CASSVGVWTGQTPNEQFF. The CDR3 DNA follows: TGTGCCAGCAGCGTAGGAGTCTGGACAGGGCAAACCCCCAATGAGCAGTTCTTC.

Only a few counts were recorded for this clone. The chain employs TRBV19 and TRBJ2-1; 7 bases are shared with TRBD1. The CDR3 loop spans 13 amino acids. Germline assignment: CDR1 LNHDA and CDR2 SQIVND (reference sequence). The trim removed 4 bases at V and 8 bases at J, leaving 5 bases unmatched. Here the CDR3 reads CASSNRGIDEQFF. CDR3 DNA: TGTGCCAGTAGTAACAGGGGCATCGATGAGCAGTTCTTC.

The chain is built from TRBV2 and TRBJ2-7; D not certain. V shed 8 bases and J shed 5 bases, with 19 bases lying between them. The CDR3 has 14 amino acids. Germline V lookup: CDR1 SNHLY, CDR2 FYNNEI. The CDR3 protein is CASGWSGIRDEQYF. CDR3 nucleotide sequence: TGTGCCAGCGGCTGGAGTGGCATAAGGGACGAGCAGTACTTC.

This rearrangement joins TRBV29-1 to TRBJ2-5; 8 bases agree with TRBD2. The CDR3 consists of 16 residues. The germline CDR1 and CDR2 sequences are SQVTM and ANQGSEA. Trimming at V came to 7 bases and at J to 3 bases, leaving 16 bases not matched to a gene. CDR3 region: CSARTSPRRGKETQYF. The CDR3 DNA is TGCAGCGCCCGGACTAGCCCTCGAAGGGGGAAAGAGACCCAGTACTTC.

This clone was seen a few times. This chain joins TRBV7-8 and TRBJ2-2; D remains ambiguous. Trimming left V 1 base short and J 7 bases short, with 10 bases between. The germline gives CDR1 SGHVS, CDR2 FQNEAQ. The CDR3 has 14 amino acids. The CDR3 loop reads CASSLGSLGGELFF. CDR3 DNA: TGTGCCAGCAGCTTAGGCTCGCTTGGCGGGGAGCTGTTTTTT.

This clone occurred a few times. The chain couples TRBV4-2 to TRBJ2-1; the D is unclear. V lost 1 base and J lost 3, with 7 bases in between. This CDR3 is 14 amino acids long. Germline V lookup: CDR1 LGHNA, CDR2 YNFKEQ. The CDR3 here is CASSQGDFYNEQFF. CDR3 DNA: TGTGCCAGCAGCCAAGGAGACTTCTACAATGAGCAGTTCTTC.

The chain is built from TRBV27 and TRBJ2-7; 7 bases are a match to TRBD2. The CDR3 has 14 amino acids. V lost 3 bases to trimming and J lost 1 base; unmatched junction nucleotides: 3. Germline V gene sequence: CDR1 MNHEY, CDR2 SMNVEV (reference sequence). CDR3 sequence (DNA): TGTGCCAGCAGTTTGCAGGGAGGGTCCTACGAGCAGTACTTC. Translating it yields CASSLQGGSYEQYF.

The chain employs TRBV2 and TRBJ1-1; D gene ambiguous. V dropped 10 bases and J dropped 1 base, with 13 bases sitting between them. The CDR3 consists of 13 residues. Germline CDR1 SNHLY, CDR2 FYNNEI. The CDR3 DNA is TGTGCCACCCAAAGCACGCCGAACACTGAAGCTTTCTTT. As protein: CATQSTPNTEAFF.